The 17 T cell receptor beta chains below were found in one sample sequenced in a study of CD8+CD57+ T cells in acquired aplastic anemia. TCR beta VDJ and CDR3 were profiled, and genomic DNA was the template. TCRdb used MiXCR to reprocess the reads, holding one entry per CDR3 protein. The table lists fewer than 300,000 distinct CDR3 sequences, roughly 82% of them singletons. The patients chosen for sequencing had shown expansion of CD8+CD57+ cells (detected by flow cytometry). The sequencing sample was made of sorted CD4+, CD8+, or CD8+CD57+ T cells (not recorded which) from PBMCs. The receptors were sampled from a human donor with aplastic anemia.

The chain employs TRBV7-2 and TRBJ2-2; D is perhaps TRBD2 (6 bases). The J call may be faulty, since TRBJ2-1 better matches the DNA end. The germline V gene encodes CDR1 SGHTA and CDR2 FQGNSA. The CDR3 spans 13 residues. DNA for the CDR3: TGTGCCAGCAGTTTGTACGGGAGCGCGGAGCAGTTCTTC. This translates into CASSLYGSAEQFF.

Comments on this clonotype: Lacking the conserved final phenylalanine or tryptophan, this CDR3 likely reflects a read error. The limits of the CDR3 on the DNA are not certain, so only TCRdb's listed CDR3 is given. This rearrangement joins TRBV7-9 to TRBJ2-5; the table's D call, TRBD1, has no DNA check behind it. Germline-derived CDR1 and CDR2 are SEHNR and FQNEAQ (reference sequence). The CDR3 is made up of 12 amino acids, end residues included. The CDR3 is CASSGARDGHDY.

Ten or more counts support this clonotype. J is TRBJ1-6 and V is TRBV7-9; a possible D gene is TRBD1 (5 bases). From germline, CDR1 is SEHNR and CDR2 FQNEAQ (reference sequence). The CDR3 extends over 16 amino acids. With 0 bases removed from V and 15 bases from J, the gap between germline ends came to 21 bases. The CDR3 loop reads CASSLAGSYGANVLHF. The CDR3 coding sequence is TGTGCCAGCAGCTTAGCGGGTAGCTACGGGGCCAACGTCCTCCACTTT.

V gene TRBV10-3 combines with J gene TRBJ2-7; D may be TRBD1 (5 bases). CDR1 ENHRY and CDR2 SYGVKD come from the germline V gene. This CDR3 is 14 amino acids long. The V gene lost 0 bases and the J gene lost 3 bases, with 9 bases spanning the gap. CDR3 nucleotide sequence: TGTGCCATCAGTGAGTCTTCAGGGTACTACGAGCAGTACGTC. Its protein is CAISESSGYYEQYV.

The J gene is TRBJ1-4, the V gene TRBV7-3; perhaps TRBD1 as D (5 bases). Deletions cut 5 bases from V and 11 bases from J, with 27 bases between. The CDR3 runs to 17 residues. Germline V CDR1 and CDR2: SGHTA, FQGTGA. CDR3 sequence: CASSPSGTWGETQKLFF. The CDR3 DNA sequence: TGTGCCAGCAGCCCATCGGGGACTTGGGGAGAGACCCAGAAACTGTTTTTT.

This rearrangement joins TRBV5-6 to TRBJ2-5; D tentatively reads TRBD1 or TRBD2 (6 bases each). The germline V and J ends were trimmed by 2 bases and 3 bases, with 14 bases remaining between them. The CDR3 length is 15 residues. From germline, CDR1 is SGHDT and CDR2 YYEEEE. The DNA for the CDR3 is TGTGCCAGCAGCTTAATGGGCGGGACAAAAGAGACCCAGTACTTC. This translates into CASSLMGGTKETQYF.

The chain recombines TRBV9 with TRBJ1-3; possibly TRBD1 for D (5 bases). Trimming took off 4 bases at V and 2 bases at J, with 13 bases between the two ends. This CDR3 is 15 amino acids long. Germline V CDR1 and CDR2: SGDLS, YYNGEE. The CDR3 nucleotides are TGTGCCAGCAGCCAAGGGTGGGGCCCTGGAAACACCATATATTTT. Encoded protein: CASSQGWGPGNTIYF.

The rearrangement joins TRBV7-2 to TRBJ1-1; D call uncertain. Germline CDR1 reads SGHTA; CDR2 reads FQGNSA. The CDR3 has 13 residues. V shed 5 bases and J shed 1 base, with 8 bases lying between them. CDR3 nucleotides: TGTGCCAGCAGCAGGGAACGGAACACTGAAGCTTTCTTT. This gives the protein CASSRERNTEAFF. The whole variable domain, filled in from reference TRBV7-2 and TRBJ1-1, reads GAGVSQSPSNKVTEKGKDVELRCDPISGHTALYWYRQSLGQGLEFLIYFQGNSAPDKSGLPSDRFSAERTGGSVSTLTIQRTQQEDSAVYLCASSRERNTEAFFGQGTRLTVV.

The rearrangement links TRBV20-1 to TRBJ2-7; tentatively, D is TRBD1 (5 bases). The length of the CDR3 is 14 residues. The germline V gene has CDR1 DFQATT and CDR2 SNEGSKA (reference sequence). The V and J ends lost 6 bases and 3 bases respectively, with 18 bases between them. The CDR3 protein is CSASSWTRNYEQYF. Written as DNA, the CDR3 is TGCAGTGCCAGTAGTTGGACACGCAACTACGAGCAGTACTTC.

This clonotype was seen a handful of times. CDR3 in amino acids: CASSPGPRLTQYF. CDR3 nucleotides: TGTGCCAGCAGCCCCGGACCCCGGTTGACCCAGTACTTC. The chain uses TRBV7-3 and TRBJ2-5, with D unresolved. Germline V gene sequence: CDR1 SGHTA, CDR2 FQGTGA. V lost 5 bases to trimming and J lost 7 bases, with 14 bases between them. The CDR3 has 13 residues.

The gene calls are TRBV7-8 and TRBJ2-1, with D perhaps being TRBD1 or TRBD2 (6 bases each). Looked up from germline, CDR1 is SGHVS and CDR2 is FQNEAQ. This CDR3 contains 17 residues. Trimming took off 2 bases at V and 10 bases at J, with 24 bases between the two ends. The CDR3 bases are TGTGCCAGCAGCTTAAGAGTTCAGGGGACTTACAATGAGGAGCAGTTCTTC. This codes for CASSLRVQGTYNEEQFF.

This clonotype was seen a few times. The chain couples TRBV4-3 to TRBJ2-1; perhaps TRBD2 as D (6 bases). CDR3 size: 15 residues. Germline V gene data show CDR1 as LGHNA and CDR2 as YSLEER. The V and J ends lost 0 bases and 8 bases respectively, with 14 bases between them. The CDR3 protein is CASSQERDLEHEQFF. The DNA for the CDR3 is TGCGCCAGCAGCCAAGAAAGGGACTTAGAGCATGAGCAGTTCTTC.

This chain links TRBV7-8 with TRBJ2-3, with D uncertain. This CDR3 region has 14 residues. The germline V gene has CDR1 SGHVS and CDR2 FQNEAQ. V was shortened by 4 bases and J by 13 bases, with 21 bases between the two germline ends. The CDR3, as DNA: TGTGCCAGCAGCTCCGCCCAGCGTGCCGAAAACAAGTATTTT. Amino acids: CASSSAQRAENKYF.

Here the CDR3 reads CASSLSRGADTQYQFF. The CDR3 nucleotides are TGTGCCAGCAGCTTATCGAGAGGTGCCGATACGCAGTATCAGTTCTTC. The chain carries TRBV7-2 and TRBJ2-1; D remains ambiguous. The ends were cut back, 2 bases at V and 13 bases at J, with 24 bases in the middle. Germline-derived CDR1 and CDR2 are SGHTA and FQGNSA. The CDR3 runs to 16 residues.

This rearrangement joins TRBV11-3 to TRBJ2-3; D gene unclear. This CDR3 region has 13 residues. V lost 8 bases and J 7 bases, leaving 16 bases between the germline ends. CDR1 is SGHNT, CDR2 YENEEA, per germline. The CDR3 is CASGPLGDHTQYF. CDR3 coding DNA: TGTGCCAGCGGCCCCCTTGGAGACCATACGCAGTATTTT.

This clonotype has only one observation. It is likely a read error, because the conserved phenylalanine at the end of the CDR3 is missing. The DNA is left out, because the CDR3 cannot be placed on it with certainty; the CDR3 is given as TCRdb lists it. The chain is built from TRBV15 and TRBJ2-1; the table names TRBD1, a call not compared with the DNA. The CDR3 numbers 18 amino acids, ends counted. Germline V gene lookup returns CDR1 LNHNV and CDR2 YYDKDF (reference sequence). CDR3: CATSRDVTQGGKNIQYFG.

CDR3 residues: CASSLAAGGGSDEQFF. The CDR3 DNA sequence: TGTGCCAGCAGCTTGGCCGCAGGCGGGGGGAGCGATGAGCAGTTCTTC. The chain recombines TRBV5-6 with TRBJ2-1, with TRBD2 identical over 8 bases. With 0 bases clipped from V and 8 bases from J, the junction kept 10 bases outside the gene matches. The V gene's germline CDR1 is SGHDT and CDR2 YYEEEE. This CDR3 contains 16 residues.